This TCR beta chain comes out of a study of early T cells in non-severe SARS-CoV-2 infection. This clonotype was counted ten times or more. The germline gives CDR1 SGHVS, CDR2 FQNEAQ. V shed 1 base and J shed 6 bases, with 10 bases lying between them. CDR3 length: 14 residues. TCRdb recomputed calls from the 5' RACE reads with MiXCR, one row per CDR3 protein. The table includes about 61,000 distinct CDR3 sequences, roughly a tenth detected once. This sequence was found in an adult who was a healthcare worker with PCR-confirmed SARS-CoV-2 infection or an uninfected control (not recorded which). The V gene is TRBV7-8, the J gene TRBJ2-1; D perhaps matches TRBD2 (6 bases). Material: whole blood. Here the CDR3 reads CASSLEAGRNEQFF. The DNA for the CDR3 is TGTGCCAGCAGCTTAGAGGCGGGACGCAATGAGCAGTTCTTC.